This entry lists 5 T cell receptor beta chains sequenced from one sample in a study of blood T cells in healthy people across ages. Next came a second PCR, run for 7 to 11 cycles, which used a sample-barcoded 5' primer along with a J-beta primer mix. TCRdb re-derived calls from the 5' RACE reads in MiXCR, one entry per CDR3 protein. Of about 1 million distinct CDR3 sequences in the sample, around 45% were seen once. The sequenced sample consisted of blood. These TCRs come from a woman in her sixties in good health.

Regarding this clonotype: At one boundary the junction diverges from the germline segment, which might be a read error. The chain combines TRBV6-1 with TRBJ1-6; 8 bases match TRBD1. The CDR3 extends over 15 amino acids. Looked up from germline, CDR1 is MNHNS and CDR2 is SASEGT. CDR3 loop: CAGSEQGVRYSPLHF. The DNA for the CDR3 is TGTGCCGGCAGTGAACAGGGGGTCAGATATTCACCCCTCCACTTT.

The J gene is TRBJ2-1, the V gene TRBV5-1; 11 bases are shared with TRBD1. Looked up from germline, CDR1 is SGHRS and CDR2 is YFSETQ. The junction had 10 bases not matched to a gene; V was cut back by 2 bases and J by 9 bases. The CDR3 spans 16 residues. The CDR3 DNA reads as TGCGCCAGCAGCTTCCTGCCGGGACAGGGGGGTGGTGAGCAGTTCTTC. Translation gives CASSFLPGQGGGEQFF.

The chain joins TRBV11-2 to TRBJ2-5, with unresolved D. V lost 11 bases and J 5 bases, leaving 18 bases between the germline ends. This CDR3 has 13 residues. CDR1 and CDR2 (germline): SGHAT, FQNNGV. CDR3 residues: CACGNRRLETQYF. The CDR3 DNA reads as TGTGCCTGCGGTAACCGACGGTTGGAGACCCAGTACTTC.

In its sample, this clonotype was seen a few times. The chain employs TRBV12-3 or TRBV12-4 and TRBJ1-1; 8 bases align to TRBD1. The CDR3 runs to 15 residues. V shed 5 bases and J 6 bases; nucleotides not matched to a gene: 11. The DNA of the CDR3 is TGTGCCAGCAGTCCTAGACAGGGGTTGGATGCTGAAGCTTTCTTT. It codes for CASSPRQGLDAEAFF.

In its sample, this clonotype was seen a few times. The chain carries TRBV28 and TRBJ2-1, with D maybe TRBD1 (7 bases). Germline loops: CDR1 MDHEN, CDR2 SYDVKM. The CDR3 has 14 amino acids. V lost 7 bases, J lost 4 bases, and 14 bases lay in between. The CDR3 nucleotides read TGTGCCAGCAATGGAGGGGGCGTATACAATGAGCAGTTCTTC. Translating it yields CASNGGGVYNEQFF.